This T cell receptor beta chain was identified in a study of CD8 T cells in ankylosing spondylitis. Study observations and caveats: Reportedly, significant enrichment of disease-linked clones occurred in matched ankylosing spondylitis synovial fluid. Previous work reported some of these motif variants in the synovial fluid and blood of reactive arthritis. Within peripheral blood, clones linked to disease were CD8+ and relatively rare. Seven or eight highly homologous variants made up a TCR beta motif, and this motif appeared characteristic of ankylosing spondylitis blood.

5'-RACE, quantitative and with molecular barcodes, yielded the TCR beta libraries. Via MiXCR, TCRdb re-called the 5' RACE reads, giving one row per CDR3 protein. The sample shows 200,000 to 250,000 distinct CDR3 sequences, roughly 6.6% of them seen only once. In germline, CDR1 is SGHAT, CDR2 FQDESV (reference sequence). The trim removed 2 bases at V and 2 bases at J, leaving 11 bases unmatched. The CDR3 covers 18 residues. This clonotype was seen at least ten times. Its matching antigen is unknown. The V and J genes are TRBV11-1 and TRBJ1-2; the match to TRBD1 covers 10 bases. Sequencing was carried out using blood, either unsorted or a sorted T cell fraction (not recorded which). This sequence originates from a male donor with ankylosing spondylitis. CDR3: CASSLPRTDRGWNYGYTF. Here the CDR3 DNA reads TGTGCCAGCAGCTTACCCAGAACGGACAGGGGGTGGAACTATGGCTACACCTTC.